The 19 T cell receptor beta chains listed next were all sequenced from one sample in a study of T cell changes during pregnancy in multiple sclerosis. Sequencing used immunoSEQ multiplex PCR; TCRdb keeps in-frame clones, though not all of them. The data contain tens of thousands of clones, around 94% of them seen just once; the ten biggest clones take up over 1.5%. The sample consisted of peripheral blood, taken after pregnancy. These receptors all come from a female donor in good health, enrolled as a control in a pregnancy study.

CDR3 in DNA: TGTGCCAGCAGTGCCCCTAGCGGGGGTTCCTACAATGAGCAGTTCTTC. This translates into CASSAPSGGSYNEQFF. The chain combines TRBV28 with TRBJ2-1, with TRBD2 identical over 10 bases. With 5 bases clipped from V and 1 base from J, the junction kept 5 bases outside the gene matches. Germline loops: CDR1 MDHEN, CDR2 SYDVKM. The CDR3 extends over 16 amino acids.

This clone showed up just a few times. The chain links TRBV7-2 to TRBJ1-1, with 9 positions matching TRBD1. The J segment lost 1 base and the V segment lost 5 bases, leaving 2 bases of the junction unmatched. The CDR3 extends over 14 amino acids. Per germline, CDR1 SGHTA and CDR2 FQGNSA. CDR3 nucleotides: TGTGCCAGCAGCATGGACAGGGGGAACACTGAAGCTTTCTTT. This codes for CASSMDRGNTEAFF.

The CDR3 here is CASSSRQGGGGYTF. CDR3 DNA sequence: TGTGCCAGCAGTTCTCGGCAGGGAGGGGGTGGCTACACCTTC. The rearrangement joins TRBV6-5 to TRBJ1-2; possible D gene TRBD1, 6 bases. V was clipped by 4 bases and J by 7 bases, with 16 bases between them. This CDR3 is built from 14 residues. Germline-derived CDR1 and CDR2 are MNHEY and SVGAGI.

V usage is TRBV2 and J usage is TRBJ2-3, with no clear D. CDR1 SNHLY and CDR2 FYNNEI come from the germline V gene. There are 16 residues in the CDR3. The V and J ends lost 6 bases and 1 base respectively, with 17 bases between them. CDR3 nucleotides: TGTGCCAGCAGCGCCTTGGGCGACCCAGGCACAGATACGCAGTATTTT. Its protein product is CASSALGDPGTDTQYF.

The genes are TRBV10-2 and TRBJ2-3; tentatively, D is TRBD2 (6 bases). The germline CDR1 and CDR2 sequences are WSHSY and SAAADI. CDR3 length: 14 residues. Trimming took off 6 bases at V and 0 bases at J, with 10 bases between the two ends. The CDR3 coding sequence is TGCGCCAGCAGGGACTACCCTAGCACAGATACGCAGTATTTT. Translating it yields CASRDYPSTDTQYF.

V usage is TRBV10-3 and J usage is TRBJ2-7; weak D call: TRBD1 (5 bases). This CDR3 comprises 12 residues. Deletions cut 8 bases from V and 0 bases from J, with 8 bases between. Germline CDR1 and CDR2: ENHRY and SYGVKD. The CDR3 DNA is TGTGCCATCTCCGACAGCTCCTACGAGCAGTACTTC. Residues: CAISDSSYEQYF.

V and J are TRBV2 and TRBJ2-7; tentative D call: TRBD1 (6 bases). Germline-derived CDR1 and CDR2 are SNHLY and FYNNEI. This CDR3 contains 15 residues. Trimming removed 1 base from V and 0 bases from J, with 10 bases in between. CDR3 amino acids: CASSEGQASSYEQYF. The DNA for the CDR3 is TGTGCCAGCAGTGAAGGACAGGCCAGCTCCTACGAGCAGTACTTC.

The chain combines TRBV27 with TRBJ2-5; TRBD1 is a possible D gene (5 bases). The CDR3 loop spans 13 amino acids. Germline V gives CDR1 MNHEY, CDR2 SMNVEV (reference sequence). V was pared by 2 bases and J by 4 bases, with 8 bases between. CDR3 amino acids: CASSLRRAETQYF. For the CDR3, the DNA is TGTGCCAGCAGTTTACGCAGGGCAGAGACCCAGTACTTC.

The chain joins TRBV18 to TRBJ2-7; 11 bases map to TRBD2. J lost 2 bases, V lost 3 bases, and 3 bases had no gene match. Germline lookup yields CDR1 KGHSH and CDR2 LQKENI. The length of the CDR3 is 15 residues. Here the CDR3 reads CASSPGTSGPYEQYF. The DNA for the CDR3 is TGTGCCAGCTCACCTGGGACTAGCGGTCCCTACGAGCAGTACTTC.

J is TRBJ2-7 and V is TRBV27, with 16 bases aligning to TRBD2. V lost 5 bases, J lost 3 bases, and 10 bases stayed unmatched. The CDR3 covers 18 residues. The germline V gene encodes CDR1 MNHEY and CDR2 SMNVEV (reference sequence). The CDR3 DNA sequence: TGTGCCAGCAGTAGCCCGGGACTAGCGGGAGGGCGTGGCTACGAGCAGTACTTC. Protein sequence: CASSSPGLAGGRGYEQYF.

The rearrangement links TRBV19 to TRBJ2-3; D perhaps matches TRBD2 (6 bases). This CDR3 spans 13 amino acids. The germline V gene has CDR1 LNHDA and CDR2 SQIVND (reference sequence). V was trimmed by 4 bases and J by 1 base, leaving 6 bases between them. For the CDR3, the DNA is TGTGCCAGTAGTAGACTAGGCACAGATACGCAGTATTTT. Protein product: CASSRLGTDTQYF. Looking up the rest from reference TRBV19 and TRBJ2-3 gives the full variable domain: DGGITQSPKYLFRKEGQNVTLSCEQNLNHDAMYWYRQDPGQGLRLIYYSQIVNDFQKGDIAEGYSVSREKKESFPLTVTSAQKNPTAFYLCASSRLGTDTQYFGPGTRLTVL.

The CDR3 region is CASSRRTGPDTQYF. Here the CDR3 DNA reads TGTGCCAGCAGCCGACGGACAGGCCCGGATACGCAGTATTTT. V gene TRBV11-1 combines with J gene TRBJ2-3; 7 bases are a match to TRBD1. In germline, CDR1 is SGHAT, CDR2 FQDESV (reference sequence). The CDR3 length is 14 residues. V lost 5 bases and J lost 6; bases outside the gene matches: 8.

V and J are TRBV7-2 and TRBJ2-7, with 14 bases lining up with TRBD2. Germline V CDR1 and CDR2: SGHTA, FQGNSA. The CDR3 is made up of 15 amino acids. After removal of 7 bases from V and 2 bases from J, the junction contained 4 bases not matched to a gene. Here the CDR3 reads CASKTGLAGAYEQYF. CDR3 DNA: TGTGCCAGCAAAACGGGACTAGCGGGGGCCTACGAGCAGTACTTC.

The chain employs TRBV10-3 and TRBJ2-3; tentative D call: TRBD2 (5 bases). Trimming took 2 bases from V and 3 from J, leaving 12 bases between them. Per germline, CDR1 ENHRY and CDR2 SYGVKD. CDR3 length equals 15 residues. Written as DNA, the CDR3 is TGTGCCATCAGTGAGACGAGGGTTAGGACAGATACGCAGTATTTT. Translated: CAISETRVRTDTQYF.

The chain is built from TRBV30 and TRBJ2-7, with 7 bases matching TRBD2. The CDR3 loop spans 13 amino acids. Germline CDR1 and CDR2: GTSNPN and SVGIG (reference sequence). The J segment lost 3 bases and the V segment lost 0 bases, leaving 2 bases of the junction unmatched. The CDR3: CAWSVGLDYEQYF. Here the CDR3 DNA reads TGTGCCTGGAGTGTAGGACTAGACTACGAGCAGTACTTC.

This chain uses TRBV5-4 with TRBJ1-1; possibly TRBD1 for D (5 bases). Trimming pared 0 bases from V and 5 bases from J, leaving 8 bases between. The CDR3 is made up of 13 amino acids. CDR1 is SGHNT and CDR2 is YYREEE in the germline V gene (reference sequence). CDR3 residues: CASSLDGGTEAFF. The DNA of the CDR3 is TGTGCCAGCAGCTTGGATGGGGGGACTGAAGCTTTCTTT.

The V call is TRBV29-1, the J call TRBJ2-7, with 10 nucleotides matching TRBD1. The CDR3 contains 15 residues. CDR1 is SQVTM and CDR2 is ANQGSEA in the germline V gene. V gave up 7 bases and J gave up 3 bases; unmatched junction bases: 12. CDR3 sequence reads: CSAKIPGQGFYEQYF. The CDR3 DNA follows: TGCAGCGCCAAAATTCCGGGACAGGGGTTCTACGAGCAGTACTTC.

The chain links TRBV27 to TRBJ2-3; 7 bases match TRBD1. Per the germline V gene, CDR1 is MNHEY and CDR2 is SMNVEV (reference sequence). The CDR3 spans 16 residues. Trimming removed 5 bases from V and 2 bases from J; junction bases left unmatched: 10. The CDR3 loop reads CASSLVTGVVTDTQYF. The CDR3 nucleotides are TGTGCCAGCAGTCTCGTCACAGGGGTGGTCACAGATACGCAGTATTTT.

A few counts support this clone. As DNA, the CDR3 is TGTGCCAGCAGCTTAGCAAGGCCGGGGGAAAAACTGTTTTTT. This sequence encodes CASSLARPGEKLFF. V is TRBV7-8 and J is TRBJ1-4; D is ambiguous. The CDR3 is 14 amino acids. Trimming cost V 0 bases and J 8 bases, with 10 bases left between them. The V gene's germline CDR1 is SGHVS and CDR2 FQNEAQ.